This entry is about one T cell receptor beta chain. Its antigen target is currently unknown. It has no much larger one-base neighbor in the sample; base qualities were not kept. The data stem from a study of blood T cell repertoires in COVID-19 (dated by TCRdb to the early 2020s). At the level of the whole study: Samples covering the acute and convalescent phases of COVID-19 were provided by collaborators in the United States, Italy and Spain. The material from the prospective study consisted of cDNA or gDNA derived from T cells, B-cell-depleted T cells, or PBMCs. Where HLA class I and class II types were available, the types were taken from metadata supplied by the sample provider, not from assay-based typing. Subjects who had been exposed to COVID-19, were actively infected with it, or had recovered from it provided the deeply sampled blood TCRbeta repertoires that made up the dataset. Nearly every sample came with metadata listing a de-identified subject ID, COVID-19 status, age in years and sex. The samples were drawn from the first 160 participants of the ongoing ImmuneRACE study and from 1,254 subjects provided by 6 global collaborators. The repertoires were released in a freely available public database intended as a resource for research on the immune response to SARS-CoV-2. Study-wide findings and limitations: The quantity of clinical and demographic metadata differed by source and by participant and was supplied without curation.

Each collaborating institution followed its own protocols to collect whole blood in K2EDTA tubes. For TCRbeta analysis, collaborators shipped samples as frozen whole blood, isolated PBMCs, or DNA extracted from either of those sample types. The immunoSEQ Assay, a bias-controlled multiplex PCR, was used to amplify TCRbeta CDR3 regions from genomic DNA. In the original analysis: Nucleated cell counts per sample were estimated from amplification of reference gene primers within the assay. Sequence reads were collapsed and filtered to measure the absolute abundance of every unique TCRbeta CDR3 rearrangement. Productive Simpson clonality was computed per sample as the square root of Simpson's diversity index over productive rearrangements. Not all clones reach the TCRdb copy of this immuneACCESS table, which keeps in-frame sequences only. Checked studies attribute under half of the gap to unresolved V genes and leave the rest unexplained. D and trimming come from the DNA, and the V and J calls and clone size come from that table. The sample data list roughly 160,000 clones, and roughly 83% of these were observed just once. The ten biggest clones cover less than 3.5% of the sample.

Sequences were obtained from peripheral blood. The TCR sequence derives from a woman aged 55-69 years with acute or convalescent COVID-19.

The nucleotide sequence is TGTGCCAGCAGCTTAACGCCCTTGCAGAGCGCTGAAGCTTTCTTT. It is translated as CASSLTPLQSAEAFF. The receptor chain draws on TRBV7-3 and TRBJ1-1, with the D gene not confidently named. From its cysteine to its phenylalanine, the CDR3 spans 15 amino acids. The retained sequence is limited to the CDR3, 45 bases, with the frame set at the first base. Trimming removed 0 bases from V and 6 bases from J, leaving 14 bases between the germline ends. Sequences SGHTA (CDR1) and FQGTGA (CDR2) are obtained from the germline V gene.